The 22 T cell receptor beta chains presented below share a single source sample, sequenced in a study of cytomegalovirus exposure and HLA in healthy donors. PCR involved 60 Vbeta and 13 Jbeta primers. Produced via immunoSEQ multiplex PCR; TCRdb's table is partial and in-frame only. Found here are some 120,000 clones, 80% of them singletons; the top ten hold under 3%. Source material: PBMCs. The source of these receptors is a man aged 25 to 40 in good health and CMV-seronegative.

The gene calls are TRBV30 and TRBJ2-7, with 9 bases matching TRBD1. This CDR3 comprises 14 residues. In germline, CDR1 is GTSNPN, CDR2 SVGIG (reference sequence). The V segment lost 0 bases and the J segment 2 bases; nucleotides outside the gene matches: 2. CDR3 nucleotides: TGTGCCTGGAGTGTAGGGACAGGGACCTACGAGCAGTACTTC. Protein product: CAWSVGTGTYEQYF.

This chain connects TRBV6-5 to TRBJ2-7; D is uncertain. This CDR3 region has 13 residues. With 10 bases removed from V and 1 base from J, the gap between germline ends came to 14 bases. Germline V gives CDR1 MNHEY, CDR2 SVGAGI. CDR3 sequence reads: CATHNSLSYEQYF. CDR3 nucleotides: TGTGCCACCCACAACAGTTTATCCTACGAGCAGTACTTC.

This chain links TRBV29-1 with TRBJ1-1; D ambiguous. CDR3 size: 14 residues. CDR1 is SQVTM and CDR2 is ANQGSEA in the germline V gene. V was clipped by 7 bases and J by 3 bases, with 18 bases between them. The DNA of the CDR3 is TGCAGCGCCACCCGCGGGCCGGGCGACACTGAAGCTTTCTTT. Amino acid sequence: CSATRGPGDTEAFF.

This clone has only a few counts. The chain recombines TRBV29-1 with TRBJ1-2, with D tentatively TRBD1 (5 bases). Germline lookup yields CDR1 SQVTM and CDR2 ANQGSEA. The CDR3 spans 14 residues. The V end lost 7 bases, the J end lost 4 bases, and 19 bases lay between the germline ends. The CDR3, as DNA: TGCAGCGCTCAATTTTTGGGGCAGGTCTATGGCTACACCTTC. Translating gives CSAQFLGQVYGYTF.

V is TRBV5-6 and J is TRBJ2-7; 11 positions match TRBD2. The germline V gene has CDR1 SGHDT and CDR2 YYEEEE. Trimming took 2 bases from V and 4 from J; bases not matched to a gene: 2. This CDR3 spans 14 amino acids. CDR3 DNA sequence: TGTGCCAGCAGCTTACTAGCGGGAGCTTACGAGCAGTACTTC. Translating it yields CASSLLAGAYEQYF.

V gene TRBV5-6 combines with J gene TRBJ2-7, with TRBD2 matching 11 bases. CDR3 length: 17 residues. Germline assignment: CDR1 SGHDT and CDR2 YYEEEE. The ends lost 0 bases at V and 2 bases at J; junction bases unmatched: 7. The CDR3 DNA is TGTGCCAGCAGCTTGGGCGCTAGCGGGAGGAATACCTACGAGCAGTACTTC. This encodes CASSLGASGRNTYEQYF.

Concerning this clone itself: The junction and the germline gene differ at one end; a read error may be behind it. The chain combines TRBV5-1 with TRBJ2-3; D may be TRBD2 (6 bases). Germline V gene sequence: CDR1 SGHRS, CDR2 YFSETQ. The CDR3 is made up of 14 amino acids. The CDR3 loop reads CASSSGTVTATQYF. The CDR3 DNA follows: TGCGCCAGCTCCTCCGGGACTGTCACAGCTACGCAGTATTTT. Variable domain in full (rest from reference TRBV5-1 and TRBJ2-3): KAGVTQTPRYLIKTRGQQVTLSCSPISGHRSVSWYQQTPGQGLQFLFEYFSETQRNKGNFPGRFSGRQFSNSRSEMNVSTLELGDSALYLCASSSGTVTATQYFGPGTRLTVL.

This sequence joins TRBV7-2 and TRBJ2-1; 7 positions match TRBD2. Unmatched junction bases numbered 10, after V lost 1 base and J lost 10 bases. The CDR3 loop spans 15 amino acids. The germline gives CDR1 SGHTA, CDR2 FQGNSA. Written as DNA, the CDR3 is TGTGCCAGCAGCTTAGTGGAGCGGGACCCCCACGAGCAGTTCTTC. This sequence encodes CASSLVERDPHEQFF.

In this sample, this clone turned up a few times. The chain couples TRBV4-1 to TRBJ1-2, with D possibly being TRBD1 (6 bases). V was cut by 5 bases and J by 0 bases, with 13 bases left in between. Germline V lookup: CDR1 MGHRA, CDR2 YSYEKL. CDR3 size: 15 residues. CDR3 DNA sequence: TGCGCCAGCAGCGTCTCCGGGACATCTAACTATGGCTACACCTTC. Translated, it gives CASSVSGTSNYGYTF.

CDR3 amino acids: CASSPDLGGARYGYTF. CDR3 sequence (DNA): TGTGCCAGCTCACCAGATCTAGGGGGCGCGAGGTATGGCTACACCTTC. The chain carries TRBV18 and TRBJ1-2; 7 nucleotides agree with TRBD1. CDR1 is KGHSH, CDR2 LQKENI, per germline. CDR3 length: 16 amino acids. The V segment lost 2 bases and the J segment 5 bases; nucleotides outside the gene matches: 11.

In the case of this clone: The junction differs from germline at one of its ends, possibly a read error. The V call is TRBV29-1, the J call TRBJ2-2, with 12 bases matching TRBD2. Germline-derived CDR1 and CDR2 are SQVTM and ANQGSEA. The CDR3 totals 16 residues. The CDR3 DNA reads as TGCAGCGTTAAAGACCCGACTAGCGGGAGATCCGGGGAGCTGTTTTTT. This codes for CSVKDPTSGRSGELFF.

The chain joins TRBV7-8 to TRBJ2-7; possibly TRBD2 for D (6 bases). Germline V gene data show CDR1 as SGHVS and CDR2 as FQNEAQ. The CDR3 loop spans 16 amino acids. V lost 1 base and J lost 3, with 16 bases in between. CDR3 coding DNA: TGTGCCAGCAGCTTAGGGGCTAGCGTACCGATCTACGAGCAGTACTTC. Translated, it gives CASSLGASVPIYEQYF.

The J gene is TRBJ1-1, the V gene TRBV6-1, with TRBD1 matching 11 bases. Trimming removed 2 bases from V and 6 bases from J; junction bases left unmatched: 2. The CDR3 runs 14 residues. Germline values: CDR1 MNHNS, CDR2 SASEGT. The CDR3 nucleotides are TGTGCCAGCAGTGAATTGGGACAGGGGGCTGAAGCTTTCTTT. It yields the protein CASSELGQGAEAFF.

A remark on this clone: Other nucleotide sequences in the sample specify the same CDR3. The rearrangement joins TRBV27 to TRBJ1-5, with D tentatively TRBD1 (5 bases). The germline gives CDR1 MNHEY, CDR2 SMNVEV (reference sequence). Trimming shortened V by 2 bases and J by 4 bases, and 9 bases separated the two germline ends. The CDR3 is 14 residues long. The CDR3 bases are TGTGCCAGCAGTTTAAGTCAGGGAAATCAGCCCCAGCATTTT. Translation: CASSLSQGNQPQHF.

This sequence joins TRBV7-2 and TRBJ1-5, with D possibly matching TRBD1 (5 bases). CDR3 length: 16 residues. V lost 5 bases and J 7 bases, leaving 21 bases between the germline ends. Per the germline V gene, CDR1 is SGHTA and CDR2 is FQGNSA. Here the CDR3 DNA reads TGTGCCAGCAGCCGCCCCCCAGGGTTCCCACTCCAGCCCCAGCATTTT. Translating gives CASSRPPGFPLQPQHF.

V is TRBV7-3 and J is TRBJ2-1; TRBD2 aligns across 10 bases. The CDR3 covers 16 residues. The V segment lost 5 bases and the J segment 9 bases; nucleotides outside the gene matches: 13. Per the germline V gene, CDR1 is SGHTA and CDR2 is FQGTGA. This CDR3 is CASSLAGGTSVTEQFF. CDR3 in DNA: TGTGCCAGCAGCCTCGCAGGCGGGACTAGCGTTACTGAGCAGTTCTTC. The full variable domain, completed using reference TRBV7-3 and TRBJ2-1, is GAGVSQTPSNKVTEKGKYVELRCDPISGHTALYWYRQSLGQGPEFLIYFQGTGAADDSGLPNDRFFAVRPEGSVSTLKIQRTERGDSAVYLCASSLAGGTSVTEQFFGPGTRLTVL.

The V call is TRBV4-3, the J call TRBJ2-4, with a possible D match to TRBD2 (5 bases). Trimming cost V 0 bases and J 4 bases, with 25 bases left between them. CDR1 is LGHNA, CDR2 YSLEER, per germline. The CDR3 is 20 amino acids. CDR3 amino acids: CASSQDLGPVGRSGKNIQYF. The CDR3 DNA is TGCGCCAGCAGCCAAGATCTAGGGCCAGTAGGCCGTTCGGGGAAAAACATTCAGTACTTC.

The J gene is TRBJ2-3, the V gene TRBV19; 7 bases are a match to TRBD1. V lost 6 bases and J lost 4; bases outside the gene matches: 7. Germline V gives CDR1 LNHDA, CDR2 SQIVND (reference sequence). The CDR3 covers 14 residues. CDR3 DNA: TGTGCCAGTAGCCTCAGGGGGAGAGCAGATACGCAGTATTTT. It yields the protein CASSLRGRADTQYF.

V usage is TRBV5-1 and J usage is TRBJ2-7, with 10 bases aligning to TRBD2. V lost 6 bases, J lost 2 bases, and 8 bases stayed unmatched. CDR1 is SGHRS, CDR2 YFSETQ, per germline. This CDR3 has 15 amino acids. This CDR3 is CASKAVAGGAYEQYF. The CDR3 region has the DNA TGCGCCAGCAAAGCTGTAGCGGGAGGTGCCTACGAGCAGTACTTC.

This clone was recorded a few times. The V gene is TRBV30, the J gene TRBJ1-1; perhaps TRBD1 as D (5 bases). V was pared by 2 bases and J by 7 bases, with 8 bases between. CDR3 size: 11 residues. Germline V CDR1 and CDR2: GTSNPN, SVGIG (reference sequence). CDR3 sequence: CAWSPGGEAFF. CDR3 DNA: TGTGCCTGGAGTCCCGGGGGTGAAGCTTTCTTT.

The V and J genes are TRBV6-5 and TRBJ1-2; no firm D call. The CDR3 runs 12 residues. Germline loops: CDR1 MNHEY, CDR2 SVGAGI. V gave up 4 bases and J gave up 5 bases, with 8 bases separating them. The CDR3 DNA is TGTGCCAGCAGTTCGGGGAATTATGGCTACACCTTC. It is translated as CASSSGNYGYTF.

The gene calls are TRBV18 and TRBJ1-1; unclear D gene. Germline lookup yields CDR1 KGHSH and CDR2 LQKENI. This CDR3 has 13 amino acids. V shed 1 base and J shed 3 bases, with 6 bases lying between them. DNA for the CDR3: TGTGCCAGCTCACCACAATCGGACACTGAAGCTTTCTTT. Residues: CASSPQSDTEAFF.